This T cell receptor (beta chain) appears in the sequencing data of a study of cytomegalovirus exposure and HLA in healthy donors. In regard to this clone: No antigen is known for it.

13 Jbeta primers and 60 Vbeta primers were used for the PCR. Only in-frame clones appear in the TCRdb table, and some are missing; sequencing was by immunoSEQ multiplex PCR. Its listing shows 65,000 to 80,000 clones. Notes on the study in general: DRB1 showed the most TCR associations and HLA-C the fewest in a later analysis, as rates varied by HLA locus. A likely sequencing artifact accounted for one observed cluster of highly shared sequence variants.

CDR1 and CDR2 from the germline V gene are LNHDA and SQIVND (reference sequence). The V gene lost 5 bases and the J gene lost 9 bases, with 17 bases spanning the gap. This CDR3 region has 15 residues. The specimen sequenced was PBMCs. The chain employs TRBV19 and TRBJ1-6, with unresolved D. The sequence derives from a female donor in good health and CMV-seropositive. The CDR3: CASSPRSRVSSPLHF. CDR3 sequence (DNA): TGTGCCAGTAGTCCCCGAAGCCGAGTAAGTTCACCCCTCCACTTT.